This T cell receptor (beta chain) was obtained from a study of shared clonotypes between healthy human individuals (dated by TCRdb to the early 2020s). Study-wide context: The cohort included three men and a couple of women between 18 and 49 years of age. Per donor, three plates each were used for CD4 naive and CD4 memory, two for CD8 naive, and one for CD8 memory. To estimate repertoire size and how much clonotypes are shared between individuals, the study performed deep sequencing of blood TCR repertoires from a few healthy adults. Different laboratories and diverse techniques were used to prepare libraries and sequence TCR repertoires, to increase sequencing depth and limit assay-specific biases. Between about 0.8 and 9 billion PBMCs per donor were obtained by leukapheresis.

On this clone: What this receptor recognizes is not known. It has no much larger one-base neighbor in the sample; base qualities were not kept.

Using the deep immunoSEQ assay, multiplex PCR amplified TCR CDR3 regions from genomic DNA. Genomic DNA extracted from each cell subset was distributed evenly over all wells of several immunoSEQ 96-well plates, and each plate served as one replicate. Each replicate PCR for sorted subsets received approximately 220 ng genomic DNA, equal to about 30,000 T cell genomes. Purified libraries were measured with a Qubit 3.0 fluorometer, size-checked on a Bioanalyzer 2100, and measured again with the KAPA Library Quantification kit. Every immunoSEQ 96-well plate was sequenced on a separate single-read 150-cycle Illumina NextSeq 550 flow cell. As for the original processing: The immunoSEQ output contained only junctional sequences without quality scores, so filtering could not match that applied to full-length reads. To assign V/J genes and CDR3, sequences were annotated using PyIR, a Python wrapper for IgBLAST v1.9, with IMGT germline references. Reads with weak V/J assignments (E-value above 1e-6), missing CDR3, stop codons, out-of-frame junctions, or ambiguous translated residues were removed. V3J clonotypes were defined as sequences sharing an identical inferred V gene, J gene, and CDR3 amino acid sequence. Percentage overlap between repertoires was computed as shared unique clonotypes divided by the size of the smaller repertoire. Three approaches were used to assess repertoire richness: RTK rarefaction, the Chao1 estimator, and Recon v2.1 estimates of unobserved clonotypes. Generation probabilities were computed with OLGA for all TCRbeta clonotypes obtained by the gDNA method from a handful of donors. What TCRdb holds here is the immuneACCESS table cut down to in-frame rearrangements. Part of the clones is not present; checked against another copy, under half of the missing clones reflect an unresolved V gene, and the others are unexplained. That table furnishes V, J and clone size, whereas the DNA furnished D and trimming. For this sample the table gives about 2,100,000 clones, of which under 95% were detected only once. The ten largest clones take up under 2% of the sample.

CD8 naive samples consisted of CD45RO-negative cells that were positively selected for CCR7, yielding a CD45RA+CCR7+ population without TemRA cells. The donors were healthy, HIV-negative adults with no recently reported acute infections or vaccinations. All donors were Caucasian adults living in Nashville, Tennessee, USA. Blood was collected by leukapheresis, and PBMCs were isolated by Ficoll-Histopaque density gradient centrifugation and then cryopreserved in liquid nitrogen vapor phase. Purity and quantity of every magnetically sorted T cell population were checked by analytical flow cytometry. From each sorted fraction, genomic DNA was isolated and quantified by UV absorbance on a Nanodrop 2000c. Here is what the overall study found, with its caveats: Larger estimated clonotype richness was generally found for naive subsets than for memory subsets. Because the study included a small number of donors, the genetic and exposure-history diversity represented was limited. Even with the large sequencing depth, rarefaction of the sorted-subset datasets indicated that sequencing was incomplete. When a few donors were compared, the shared fraction of clonotypes was roughly 4.8% for naive CD4, 3% to 4% for naive CD8, 2.3% for memory CD4, and under 0.5% for memory CD8. Pairwise subsampling indicated that sequencing depth was expected to affect the degree of clonotype sharing among donors. Sampling was restricted to blood, and TCR repertoires in tissue are likely to differ from TCR repertoires in blood. Compared with non-shared clonotypes, clonotypes shared by all four sorted-subset donors had higher generation probabilities.

The clonotype comes from a man between 18 and 35 years old in good health. Some clones in this sample may be carry-over from other donors' samples. The material sequenced was naive CD8+ T cells from PBMCs. This sample's cell subset or site label indicates: CD45RA+CCR7+.

The CDR3 protein: CSAEGQGFSHGYTF. In nucleotide form, the sequence is TGCAGCGCTGAGGGACAGGGATTCTCCCATGGCTACACCTTC. The chain employs TRBV29-1 and TRBJ1-2, and 9 bases in between align with TRBD1. There are 14 amino acids in the CDR3, from cysteine to phenylalanine inclusive. Only the CDR3 DNA stays, 42 bases, in frame from base 1. CDR1 and CDR2 were assigned from the germline V gene as SQVTM and ANQGSEA. At the junction V is shortened by 7 bases and J by 6 bases; bases outside the gene matches: 12.